The 8 T cell receptor beta chains given below trace back to one sample, sequenced in a study of blood T cell repertoires in COVID-19. Here immunoSEQ multiplex PCR was the method, and the copy in TCRdb shows in-frame clones only, minus some. The sample has 280,000 or so clones; 65% to 90% are singletons. Specimen: peripheral blood. The source of these receptors is a human donor in a cohort sampled during active COVID-19.

The chain is built from TRBV6-5 and TRBJ1-1; a possible D gene is TRBD1 (6 bases). The CDR3 loop spans 15 amino acids. Germline CDR1 MNHEY, CDR2 SVGAGI. Deletions cut 7 bases from V and 4 bases from J, with 19 bases between. The CDR3 coding sequence is TGTGCCAGCACCAAAGGGCAGGGGTGGGTCACTGAAGCTTTCTTT. This codes for CASTKGQGWVTEAFF.

The chain links TRBV18 to TRBJ2-6; D may be TRBD1 (6 bases). The CDR3 contains 14 residues. Trimming cost V 6 bases and J 4 bases, with 10 bases left between them. CDR1 is KGHSH and CDR2 is LQKENI in the germline V gene. The CDR3 sequence is CASSQGQGANVLTF. CDR3 in DNA: TGTGCCAGCTCCCAGGGGCAAGGGGCCAACGTCCTGACTTTC.

This clone was seen at least ten times. In nucleotides, the CDR3 is TGTGCCACCAGCAGAGATACGGACACCCAGTACTTC. It specifies CATSRDTDTQYF. The J gene is TRBJ2-7, the V gene TRBV15; D might be TRBD1 (5 bases). Germline V gives CDR1 LNHNV, CDR2 YYDKDF (reference sequence). V was cut by 0 bases and J by 10 bases, with 10 bases left in between. The CDR3 loop spans 12 amino acids.

The chain joins TRBV7-9 to TRBJ2-3, with TRBD2 matching 11 bases. V shed 5 bases and J 0 bases; nucleotides not matched to a gene: 4. This CDR3 spans 16 amino acids. The V gene's germline CDR1 is SEHNR and CDR2 FQNEAQ (reference sequence). The DNA of the CDR3 is TGTGCCAGCAGCCTCCGGACTAGCGGGAGCACAGATACGCAGTATTTT. Its translation: CASSLRTSGSTDTQYF.

This chain links TRBV9 with TRBJ1-2, with no clear D. The germline V gene has CDR1 SGDLS and CDR2 YYNGEE. Trimming removed 1 base from V and 0 bases from J, with 10 bases in between. This CDR3 region has 15 residues. Here the CDR3 reads CASSVNRKSNYGYTF. In nucleotides, the CDR3 is TGTGCCAGCAGCGTAAATCGTAAATCTAACTATGGCTACACCTTC.

A remark on this clone: This sample includes further DNA sequences coding for the same CDR3. The chain uses TRBV9 and TRBJ2-5, with a weak D call TRBD2 (6 bases). V lost 5 bases and J lost 5, with 7 bases in between. Per the germline V gene, CDR1 is SGDLS and CDR2 is YYNGEE. The CDR3 is 11 residues long. In DNA, the CDR3 is TGTGCCAGCAGTCGGGGGGAGACCCAGTACTTC. Protein product: CASSRGETQYF.

This CDR3 is CANAQGTGKNIQYF. As DNA, the CDR3 is TGTGCCAACGCACAGGGAACGGGCAAAAACATTCAGTACTTC. This rearrangement joins TRBV2 to TRBJ2-4, with D possibly being TRBD1 (6 bases). Looked up from germline, CDR1 is SNHLY and CDR2 is FYNNEI. V gave up 10 bases and J gave up 3 bases, with 16 bases separating them. The CDR3 spans 14 residues.

CDR3 sequence reads: CASSLADSGGYEQYF. The CDR3 nucleotides read TGTGCCAGCAGCTTAGCCGACTCAGGGGGTTACGAGCAGTACTTC. The rearrangement uses TRBV11-2 and TRBJ2-7, with 7 positions matching TRBD1. CDR3 length: 15 amino acids. CDR1 SGHAT and CDR2 FQNNGV come from the germline V gene. V gave up 1 base and J gave up 4 bases; unmatched junction bases: 7.